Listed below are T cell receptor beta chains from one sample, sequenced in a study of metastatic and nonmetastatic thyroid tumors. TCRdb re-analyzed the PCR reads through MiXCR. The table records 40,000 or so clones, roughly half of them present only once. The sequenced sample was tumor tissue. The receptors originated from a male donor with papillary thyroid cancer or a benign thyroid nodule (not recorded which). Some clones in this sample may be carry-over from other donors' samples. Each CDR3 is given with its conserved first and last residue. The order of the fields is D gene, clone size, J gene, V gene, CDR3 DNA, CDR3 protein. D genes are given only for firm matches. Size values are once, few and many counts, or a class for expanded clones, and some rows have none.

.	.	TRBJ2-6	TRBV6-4	TGTGCCAGCTTGGAGAGTAGAGTTAGCTCTGGGGCCAACGTCCTGACTTTC	CASLESRVSSGANVLTF
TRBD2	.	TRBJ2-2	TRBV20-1	TGCAGTGCTATTCCTAGCGGGGATTTTAACACCGGGGAGCTGTTTTTT	CSAIPSGDFNTGELFF
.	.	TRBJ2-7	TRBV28	TGTGCCAATCAACCAACCTCCTACGAGCAGTACTTC	CANQPTSYEQYF
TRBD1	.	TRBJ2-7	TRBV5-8	TGTGCCAGCAGCTTGTGGGGGACAGGGTACTACGAGCAGTACTTC	CASSLWGTGYYEQYF
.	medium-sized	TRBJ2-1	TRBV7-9	TGTGCCAGCAGCCTCCAGTATGAGCAGTTCTTC	CASSLQYEQFF
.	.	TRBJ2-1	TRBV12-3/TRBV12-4	TGTGCCAGCAGCCCGGGACAAACCACCTCCTACAATGAGCAGTTCTTC	CASSPGQTTSYNEQFF
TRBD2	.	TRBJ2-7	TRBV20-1	TGCAGTGCTAGACCGGGGGGGGACTCCTACGAGCAGTACTTC	CSARPGGDSYEQYF
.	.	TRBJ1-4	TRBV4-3	TGCGCCAGCAGCCAATCCGACCGGGGAGGGGGAGAAAAACTGTTTTTT	CASSQSDRGGGEKLFF
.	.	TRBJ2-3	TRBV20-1	TGCAGTGCTAGGGCTCCCGGCACAGATACGCAGTATTTT	CSARAPGTDTQYF
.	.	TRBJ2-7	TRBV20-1	TGCAGTGCTAGCCGAGGGGGACTCTCCTACGAGCAGTACTTC	CSASRGGLSYEQYF
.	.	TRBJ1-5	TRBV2	TGTGCCAGCAGTCCAGGGGTGGCCAATCAGCCCCAGCATTTT	CASSPGVANQPQHF
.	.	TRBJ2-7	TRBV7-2	TGTGCCAGCAGCTTAGTCGGGGGTGGTCTGTTTGGGCAGTACTTC	CASSLVGGGLFGQYF
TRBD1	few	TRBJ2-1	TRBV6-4	TGTGCCAGCAGTGACGGGACAGGGGGCAATGAGCAGTTCTTC	CASSDGTGGNEQFF
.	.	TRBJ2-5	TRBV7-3	TGTGCCAGCAGGTCGGGACTGGAAGAGACCCAGTACTTC	CASRSGLEETQYF
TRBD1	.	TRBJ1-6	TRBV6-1	TGTGCCAGCAGTGCCTTAGGAGGGGGCGATTCACCCCTCCACTTT	CASSALGGGDSPLHF
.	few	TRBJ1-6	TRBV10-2	TGCGCCAGCAGTGATGCGGGGGATAATTCACCCCTCCACTTT	CASSDAGDNSPLHF
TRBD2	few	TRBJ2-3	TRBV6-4	TGTGCCAGCAGTGACTCGGGACTAGCTTCAGATACGCAGTATTTT	CASSDSGLASDTQYF
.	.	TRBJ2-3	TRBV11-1	TGTGCCAGCAGCCCGTGGCGTGGAGGGGAACAAGATACGCAGTATTTT	CASSPWRGGEQDTQYF
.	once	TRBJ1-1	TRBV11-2	TGTGCCAGCAGCGCCGGCCTAAACACTGAAGCTTTCTTT	CASSAGLNTEAFF
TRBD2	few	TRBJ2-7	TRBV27	TGTGCCAGCAGCCCACAAAACGGGGGGGAAGGCGAGCAGTACTTC	CASSPQNGGEGEQYF
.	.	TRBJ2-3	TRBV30	TGTGCCTGGAGGTCATGGGGGAGCGGCACAGATACGCAGTATTTT	CAWRSWGSGTDTQYF
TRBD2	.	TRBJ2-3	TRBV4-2	TGTGCCAGCAGCCAAGTGACTAGCGGCACAGATACGCAGTATTTT	CASSQVTSGTDTQYF
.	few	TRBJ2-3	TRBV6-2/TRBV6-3	TGTGCCAGCAGTTATGCTCGGGACTCTAGCACAGATACGCAGTATTTT	CASSYARDSSTDTQYF
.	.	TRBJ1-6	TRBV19	TGTGCCAGTAGAGGCCACGAGGGGCATAATTCACCCCTCCACTTT	CASRGHEGHNSPLHF
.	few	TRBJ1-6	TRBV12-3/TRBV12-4	TGTGCCAGCAACAAAATTGCGGATTCACCCCTCCACTTT	CASNKIADSPLHF
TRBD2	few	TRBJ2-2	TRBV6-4	TGTGCCAGCAGTGTGACTAGCGGGAATACCGGGGAGCTGTTTTTT	CASSVTSGNTGELFF
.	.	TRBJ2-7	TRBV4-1	TGCGCCAGCAGCCAAGGATCTACGGGTGCCTACGAGCAGTACTTC	CASSQGSTGAYEQYF
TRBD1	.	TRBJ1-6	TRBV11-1	TGTGCCAGCAGCTTAGGGACCGGGACAGGGAATTCACCCCTCCACTTT	CASSLGTGTGNSPLHF
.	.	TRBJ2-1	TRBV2	TGTGCCAGCAGTGAAGAGGAGGGATCGCAGTTCTTC	CASSEEEGSQFF
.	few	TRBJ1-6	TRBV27	TGTGCCAGCAGTTTATCGGGGGCGCAAAATTCACCCCTCCACTTT	CASSLSGAQNSPLHF
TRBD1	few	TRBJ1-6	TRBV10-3	TGTGCCATCAGTCCAGGACAGGAGGCCCTCCACTTT	CAISPGQEALHF
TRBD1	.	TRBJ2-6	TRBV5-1	TGCGCCAGCAGCTTGGGACAGGGGGCGTATGGGGCCAACGTCCTGACTTTC	CASSLGQGAYGANVLTF
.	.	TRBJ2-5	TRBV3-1	TGTGCCAGCAGCTCGTCAGAGACCCAGTACTTC	CASSSSETQYF
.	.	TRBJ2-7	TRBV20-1	TGCAGTGCCGGACTGAACGGGGAGGAGCAGTACTTC	CSAGLNGEEQYF
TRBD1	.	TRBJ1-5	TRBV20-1	TGCAGTGCTAGTGAGGGACAGGAAACTCAGCCCCAGCATTTT	CSASEGQETQPQHF
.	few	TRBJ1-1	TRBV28	TGTGCCAGCAGCCCGGGACGGAACACTGAAGCTTTCTTT	CASSPGRNTEAFF
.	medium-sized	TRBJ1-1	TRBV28	TGTGCCAGCAATCCTCTAGCGGGGGTTTGGACTGAAGCTTTCTTT	CASNPLAGVWTEAFF
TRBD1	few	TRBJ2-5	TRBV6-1	TGTGCCAGCAGTGAAACCTCGGACAGGAGACGGATAGAGACCCAGTACTTC	CASSETSDRRRIETQYF
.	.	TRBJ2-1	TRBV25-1	TGTGCCAGCAGTGAATGGAACAATGAGCAGTTCTTC	CASSEWNNEQFF
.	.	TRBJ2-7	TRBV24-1	TGTGCCACCAGTGAACCCGGCTTCTCCGAGCAGTACTTC	CATSEPGFSEQYF
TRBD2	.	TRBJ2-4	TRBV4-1	TGCGCCAGCAGCCAAGAGACTAGCGGGCGAGAAGCCAAAAACATTCAGTACTTC	CASSQETSGREAKNIQYF
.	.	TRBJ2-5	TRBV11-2	TGTGCCAGCAGCTTAGAATCGTCAGGGACCCAGTACTTC	CASSLESSGTQYF
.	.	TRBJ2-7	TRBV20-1	TGCAGTGCGCGGGACAGAGACTACGAGCAGTACTTC	CSARDRDYEQYF
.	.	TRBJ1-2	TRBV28	TGTGCCAGCAGTACCCAGGGAGGGAAAGGTGGCTACACCTTC	CASSTQGGKGGYTF
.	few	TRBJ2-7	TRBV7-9	TGTGCCAGCAGCTTAAGGATCCACGAGCAGTACTTC	CASSLRIHEQYF
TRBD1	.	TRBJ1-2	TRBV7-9	TGTGCCAGCAGCCCGAGACAGGGGCAGGGTGGCTACACCTTC	CASSPRQGQGGYTF
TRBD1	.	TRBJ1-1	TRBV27	TGTGCCAGCAGTTTATGGCCAGGGGGCACTGAAGCTTTCTTT	CASSLWPGGTEAFF
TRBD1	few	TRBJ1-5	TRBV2	TGTGCCAGCAGTCGGACAGGGGGTAACAATCAGCCCCAGCATTTT	CASSRTGGNNQPQHF
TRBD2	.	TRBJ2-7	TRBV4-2	TGTGCCAGCAGCCAATTGGGCGGGGGGGCATACGAGCAGTACTTC	CASSQLGGGAYEQYF
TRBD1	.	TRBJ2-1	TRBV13	TGTGCCAGCAGCCGAGGGGACAGGGACCACAATGAGCAGTTCTTC	CASSRGDRDHNEQFF
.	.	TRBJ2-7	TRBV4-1	TGCGCCAGCAGCCAAGATCGGAACATCGTCTACGAGCAGTACTTC	CASSQDRNIVYEQYF
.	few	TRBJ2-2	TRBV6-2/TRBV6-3	TGTGCCAGCAGTTACACCCCGGACAAGCCGAACACCGGGGAGCTGTTTTTT	CASSYTPDKPNTGELFF
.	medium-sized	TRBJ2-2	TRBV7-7	TGTGCTAGCAGCTTAGGGAACACCGGGGAGCTGTTTTTT	CASSLGNTGELFF